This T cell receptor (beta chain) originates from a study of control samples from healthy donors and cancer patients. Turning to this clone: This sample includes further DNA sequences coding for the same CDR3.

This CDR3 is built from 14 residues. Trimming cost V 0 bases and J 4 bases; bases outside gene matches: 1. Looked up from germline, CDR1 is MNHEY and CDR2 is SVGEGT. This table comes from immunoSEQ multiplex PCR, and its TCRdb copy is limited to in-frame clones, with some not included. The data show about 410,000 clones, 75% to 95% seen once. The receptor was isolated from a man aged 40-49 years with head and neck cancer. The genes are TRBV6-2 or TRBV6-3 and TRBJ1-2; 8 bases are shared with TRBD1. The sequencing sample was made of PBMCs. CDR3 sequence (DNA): TGTGCCAGCAGTTACTCCGGACAGGGCTATGGCTACACCTTC. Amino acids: CASSYSGQGYGYTF.